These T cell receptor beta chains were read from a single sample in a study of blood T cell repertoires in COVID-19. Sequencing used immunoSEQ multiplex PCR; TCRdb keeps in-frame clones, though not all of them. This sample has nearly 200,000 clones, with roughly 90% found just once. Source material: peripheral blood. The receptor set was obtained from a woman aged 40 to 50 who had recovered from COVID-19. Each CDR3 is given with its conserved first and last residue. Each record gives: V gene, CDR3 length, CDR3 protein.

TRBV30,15,CAWNGLAGAKDTQYF
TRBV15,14,CATSSGESVDTQYF
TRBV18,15,CASSRGLEGWETQYF
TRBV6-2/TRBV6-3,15,CASSYLGGSYNEQFF
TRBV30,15,CAWSVPGQGESPLHF
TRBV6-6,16,CASSYSRQGAPYEQYF
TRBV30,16,CAWSVRNRKTTGELFF
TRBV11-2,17,CASSLVSGVESPYEQYF
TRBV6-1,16,CASSASGTLYNSPLHF
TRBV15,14,CATSSLMTPRKLFF
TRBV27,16,CASSRRGGGGNQPQHF
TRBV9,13,CASSARMNTEAFF
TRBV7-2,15,CASSLVGASYNEQFF
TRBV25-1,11,CASSDRDTQYF
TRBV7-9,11,CASSLASEAFF
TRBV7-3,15,CASSFRGGPNEKLFF
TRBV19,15,CASSANRDGGSPLHF
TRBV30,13,CAWGTGQGYGYTF
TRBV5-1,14,CASSLAWGNTEAFF
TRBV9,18,CASSVGVQAGGVGNEQFF
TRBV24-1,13,CATSEGQGSEQYF
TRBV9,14,CASSPHGTSETQYF
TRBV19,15,CASSLHGRATGELFF
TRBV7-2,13,CASSLDSNQPQHF
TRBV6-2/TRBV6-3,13,CASSYSRDQPQHF
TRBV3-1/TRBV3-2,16,CASSQGSGLAGGEQYF
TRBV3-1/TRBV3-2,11,CASSQSLNQFF
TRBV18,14,CASSEQGSNQPQHF
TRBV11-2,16,CASSFWFSGGQETQYF
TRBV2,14,CASSLGQGNQPQHF
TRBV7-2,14,CASSNRVSSYGYTF
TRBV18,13,CASSKEDRAGYTF
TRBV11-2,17,CASSPPGRSSYNSPLHF
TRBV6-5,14,CASSYRSGPYEQYF
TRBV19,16,CASSIDGQGSYNEQFF
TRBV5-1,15,CASSKLAGGHETQYF
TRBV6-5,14,CASFSPGQRLEQYF
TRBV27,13,CASSLSTMATQYF
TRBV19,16,CASSIRDRIESNEQFF
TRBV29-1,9,CSVADPVLF
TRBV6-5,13,CASTVDRGGTQYF
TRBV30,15,CAWSVGDREPRFQYF
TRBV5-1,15,CASSPMTGANTEAFF
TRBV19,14,CASSRTSGRETQYF
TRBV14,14,CASSPGTGGNEQYF
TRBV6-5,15,CASSYIDRASYGYTF
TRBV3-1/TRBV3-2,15,CASSPRQGFAPEAFF
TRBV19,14,CASSLSDRPNEQYF
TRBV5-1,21,CASSSAIRDRGLDRLNTEAFF
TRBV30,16,CAWSRSTSGRVREQYF
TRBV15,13,CATSRVGGNEQFF
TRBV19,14,CASSKGQVVQPQHF
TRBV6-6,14,CASSYLYSNEKLFF
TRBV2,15,CASSELGTGNTEAFF
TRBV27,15,CASSGFGAGDYEQYF
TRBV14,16,CASSQMGLAGEETQYF